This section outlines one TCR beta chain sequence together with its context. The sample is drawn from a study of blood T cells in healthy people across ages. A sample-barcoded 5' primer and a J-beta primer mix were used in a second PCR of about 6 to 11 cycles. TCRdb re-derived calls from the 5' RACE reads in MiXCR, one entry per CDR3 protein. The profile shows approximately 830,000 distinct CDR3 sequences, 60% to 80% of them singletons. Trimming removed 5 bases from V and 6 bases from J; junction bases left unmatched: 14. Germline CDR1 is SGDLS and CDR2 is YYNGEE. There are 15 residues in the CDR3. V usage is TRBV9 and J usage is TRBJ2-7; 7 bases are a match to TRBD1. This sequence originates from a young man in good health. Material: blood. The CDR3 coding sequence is TGTGCCAGCAGTCCTACAGGGGTAGTAGGGTCCGAGCAGTACTTC. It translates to CASSPTGVVGSEQYF.